This T cell receptor (beta chain) was captured in a study of cytomegalovirus exposure and HLA in healthy donors (dated by TCRdb to about 2017). Describing the broader study: A later analysis indicated that the 130 or so validation repertoires were generated on the platform also employed for the 666 repertoires of the first cohort. High-throughput TCR immunosequencing, statistical association of individual TCRs with disease status, and machine learning were combined to predict cytomegalovirus infection status. A separate validation cohort of 100 to 150 different subjects was used in addition to the 666-subject first cohort. The study aimed to test whether cataloging public T cell receptors could reveal signatures of past pathogen exposure. Study-wide findings and limitations: The validation cohort had no HLA typing available for a later analysis, so co-occurrence within that cohort was assessed over all 120 or so repertoires. It was suggested by the authors that the approach could potentially be generalized to other disease states and immunological phenotypes. Cytomegalovirus status was reported to be diagnosed by the classifier with high specificity and sensitivity in both the original and validation cohorts. Most TCR sequences were seen in very few donors, while some public TCRs were found in many individuals. The study gave a list of 150 to 200 TCR beta chains associated with cytomegalovirus. Three of the identified cytomegalovirus-associated TCR beta chains were confirmed in vitro to be specific for cytomegalovirus antigens. Of the cluster scores, around 95% were above 0 in a later analysis, which found that TCRs clustered in the first cohort also tended to co-occur in the roughly 130 validation repertoires.

The donors were included in the validation cohort of 90 to 150 subjects, a group kept apart from the roughly 680-subject first cohort. The CDR3 spans 15 residues, from the cysteine through the phenylalanine. Of the read, only the CDR3 DNA is kept; its 45 bases are in frame from base 1. The germline V gene sets CDR1 to SQVTM and CDR2 to ANQGSEA. Relative to germline, V is missing 5 bases and J is missing 5 bases, with 7 bases of the junction outside any gene match. To prepare the library, the immunoSEQ multiplex PCR assay was applied. In the authors' own workflow: To diagnose cytomegalovirus status from the catalog of TCR beta chain sequences, a statistical classification framework was built. TCRdb's version of the immuneACCESS table is confined to in-frame rearrangements and falls short of the full clone set. An unresolved V gene accounts for under half of the shortfall where checked; the remainder is of unknown origin. V and J calls and clone size are as listed in that table; D and trimming were resolved from the DNA. In all, the sample holds some 150,000 clones, and roughly 91% of those were seen once. The leading ten clones occupy roughly 3% of the sample.

For this clone: Its cognate antigen has yet to be identified. Base-call qualities are not available, and no considerably larger clone is one nucleotide away.

Recombination joined TRBV29-1 with TRBJ2-1; 12 bases in the middle match TRBD1. This clonotype was sampled from a young man in good health and CMV-seronegative. Sequencing input: PBMCs. The nucleotide sequence is given as TGCAGCGTTCTTCGGGACAGGGGGCCCCACAATGAGCAGTTCTTC. It specifies CSVLRDRGPHNEQFF.